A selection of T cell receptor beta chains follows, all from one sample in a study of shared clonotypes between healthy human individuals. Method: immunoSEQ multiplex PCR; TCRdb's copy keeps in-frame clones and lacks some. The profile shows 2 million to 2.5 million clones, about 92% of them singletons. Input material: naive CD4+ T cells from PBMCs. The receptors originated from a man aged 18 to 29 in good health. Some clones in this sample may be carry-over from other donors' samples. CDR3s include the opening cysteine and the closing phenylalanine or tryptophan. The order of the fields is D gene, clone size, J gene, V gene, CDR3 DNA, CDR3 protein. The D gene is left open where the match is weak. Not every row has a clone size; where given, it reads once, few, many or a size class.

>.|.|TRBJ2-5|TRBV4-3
TGCGCCAGCAGCCAAGACAGGGGTTACCAAGAGACCCAGTACTTC
CASSQDRGYQETQYF
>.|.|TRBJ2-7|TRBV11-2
TGTGCCAGCAGCTTAGGGGTCGAGCAGTACTTC
CASSLGVEQYF
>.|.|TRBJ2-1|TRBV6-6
TGTGCCAGCAGTCCGGGATCCACCTCCAATGAGCAGTTCTTC
CASSPGSTSNEQFF
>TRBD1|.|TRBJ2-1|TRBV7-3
TGTGCCAGCAGCTCCGGGACAGCTACCTACAATGAGCAGTTCTTC
CASSSGTATYNEQFF
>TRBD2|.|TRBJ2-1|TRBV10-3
TGTGCCATCAGTTCGGGGGAGGGCTACAATGAGCAGTTCTTC
CAISSGEGYNEQFF
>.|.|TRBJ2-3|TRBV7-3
TGTGCCAGCAGCCCCGAGGGGTCCCGCACAGATACGCAGTATTTT
CASSPEGSRTDTQYF
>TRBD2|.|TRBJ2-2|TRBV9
TGTGCCAGCAGCGTATTCGGGGGGACCGGGGAGCTGTTTTTT
CASSVFGGTGELFF
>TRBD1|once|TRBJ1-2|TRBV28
TGTGCCAGCAGTTTACTACCGGGACAGAGCTATGGCTACACCTTC
CASSLLPGQSYGYTF
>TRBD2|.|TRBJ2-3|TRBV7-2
TGTGCCAGCAGCGGACTAGCGGGAGGGAGCACAGATACGCAGTATTTT
CASSGLAGGSTDTQYF
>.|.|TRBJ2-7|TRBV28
TGTGCCAGCAGTACCGGGACCCGCAACGAGCAGTACTTC
CASSTGTRNEQYF
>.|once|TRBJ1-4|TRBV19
TGTGCCAGTAGTATTGGGCCAGGGAGTGAAAAACTGTTTTTT
CASSIGPGSEKLFF
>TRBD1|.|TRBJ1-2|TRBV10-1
TGCGCCAGCAGCGACAGGGGCTGGGGGTATGGCTACACCTTC
CASSDRGWGYGYTF
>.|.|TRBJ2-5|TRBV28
TGTGCCAGCAGGACACCGGGAGCACGGGAGACCCAGTACTTC
CASRTPGARETQYF
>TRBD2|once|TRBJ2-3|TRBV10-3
TGTGCCATCAGTGACCGAGGACTAGCGGGTATTACCACAGATACGCAGTATTTT
CAISDRGLAGITTDTQYF
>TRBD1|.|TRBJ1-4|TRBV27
TGTGCCAGCAGTTCCAGGGGGAGAGCTAATGAAAAACTGTTTTTT
CASSSRGRANEKLFF
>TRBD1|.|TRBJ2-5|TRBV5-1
TGCGCCAGCAGCTTAGCCCAGGGGGCGGGAGAGACCCAGTACTTC
CASSLAQGAGETQYF
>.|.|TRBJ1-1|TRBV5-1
TGCGCCAGCAGCTCAGGCCTCGACGGGGGGCGCGGGACTGAAGCTTTCTTT
CASSSGLDGGRGTEAFF
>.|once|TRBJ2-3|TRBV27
TGTGCCAGCAGTCCGGCACCCTTTTCGGCAGATACGCAGTATTTT
CASSPAPFSADTQYF
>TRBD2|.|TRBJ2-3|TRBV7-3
TGTGCCAGCAGCTTACTAGCGGGAGGATCAGATACGCAGTATTTT
CASSLLAGGSDTQYF
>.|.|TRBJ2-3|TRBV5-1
TGCGCCAGCAGCTTGGAGGAAGGACAATCGCAGTATTTT
CASSLEEGQSQYF
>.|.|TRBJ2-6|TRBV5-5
TGTGCCAGCACATCCGCTGGGGCAGCCGAGGCGTGGGGGGCCAACGTCCTGACTTTC
CASTSAGAAEAWGANVLTF
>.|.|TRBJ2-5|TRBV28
TGTGCCAGCACCGAGGGCTTGTTGGAGACCCAGTACTTC
CASTEGLLETQYF
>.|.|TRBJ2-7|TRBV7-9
TGTGCCAGCAGCCCCGCCCCACAGGGCTCCCACGAGCAGTACTTC
CASSPAPQGSHEQYF
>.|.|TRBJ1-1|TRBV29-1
TGCAGCGTTGCAGGGGCGGGTGAAGCTTTCTTT
CSVAGAGEAFF
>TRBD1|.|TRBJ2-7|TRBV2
TGTGCCAGCAGTGTCGGGACAGCCTACGAGCAGTACTTC
CASSVGTAYEQYF
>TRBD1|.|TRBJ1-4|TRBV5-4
TGTGCCAGCAGCAGTTACAGGGGTGAAAGCGAAAAACTGTTTTTT
CASSSYRGESEKLFF
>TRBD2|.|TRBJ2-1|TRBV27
TGTGCCAGCAGTTTATCCATCCAGACTAGCGGGAGGAATGAGCAGTTCTTC
CASSLSIQTSGRNEQFF
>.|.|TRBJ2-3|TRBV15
TGTGCCACCAGCAGAGTAGGGGAGAGGACAGATACGCAGTATTTT
CATSRVGERTDTQYF
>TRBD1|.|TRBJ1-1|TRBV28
TGTGCCAGTCTGGGGCAGGGGGGAAACACTGAAGCTTTCTTT
CASLGQGGNTEAFF
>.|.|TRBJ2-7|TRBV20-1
TGCAGTGCCCGAGGCAGCGGCGAGCAGTACTTC
CSARGSGEQYF
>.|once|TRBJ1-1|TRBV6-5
TGTGCCAGCAGTTTTTTAATGAACACTGAAGCTTTCTTT
CASSFLMNTEAFF
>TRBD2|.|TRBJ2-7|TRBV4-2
TGTGCCAGCAGCCACATTTCCGGGACTAGCGGTATGTCCTACGAGCAGTACTTC
CASSHISGTSGMSYEQYF
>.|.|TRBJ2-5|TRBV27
TGTGCCAGCAGTTTTAGCGGTGGAGAGACCCAGTACTTC
CASSFSGGETQYF
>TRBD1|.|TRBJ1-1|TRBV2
TGTGCCAGCAGTGGGTCGGGACAGCTAAACACTGAAGCTTTCTTT
CASSGSGQLNTEAFF
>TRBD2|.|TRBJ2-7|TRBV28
TGTGCCAGCAGTTCTACCGGGACTAGCGGGAAAGGGTGGAACGAGCAGTACTTC
CASSSTGTSGKGWNEQYF
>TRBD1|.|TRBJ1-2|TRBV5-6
TGTGCCAGCAGCTCCCCGGACAGGGAAGATGGCTACACCTTC
CASSSPDREDGYTF
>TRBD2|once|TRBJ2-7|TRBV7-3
TGTGCCAGCAGTCCCGATGAGGGCCTAGCGGGCTTCTACGAGCAGTACTTC
CASSPDEGLAGFYEQYF
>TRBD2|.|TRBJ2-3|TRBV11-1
TGTGCCAGCAGCTTAGTAGCGGGGCCCACAGATACGCAGTATTTT
CASSLVAGPTDTQYF
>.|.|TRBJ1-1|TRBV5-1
TGCGCCAGCAGCTCCGGGACGGTAGCCGAAGCTTTCTTT
CASSSGTVAEAFF
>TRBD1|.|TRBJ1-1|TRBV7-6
TGTGCCAGCAGCCCCCAGACAGGGGGCGCGGGTGAAGCTTTCTTT
CASSPQTGGAGEAFF
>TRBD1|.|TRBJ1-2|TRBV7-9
TGTGCCCTGACACAGGGGGCGGACCTCGATAATCAAGGCGAGCCTTTC
CALTQGADLDNQGEPF
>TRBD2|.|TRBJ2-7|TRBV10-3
TGTGCCGGAGGGGACTACGTCTACGAGCAGTACTTC
CAGGDYVYEQYF
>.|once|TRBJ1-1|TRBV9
TGTGCCAGCAGCGTAGCCCCTAGGGGTTACACTGAAGCTTTCTTT
CASSVAPRGYTEAFF
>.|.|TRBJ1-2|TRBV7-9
TGTGCCAGCAGCCCCGTTTTGATGCGGACGAACTATGGCTACACCTTC
CASSPVLMRTNYGYTF
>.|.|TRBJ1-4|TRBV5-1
TGCGCCAGCAGCCAAAATGCCGGGCCAAATGAAAAACTGTTTTTT
CASSQNAGPNEKLFF
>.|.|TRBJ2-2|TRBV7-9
TGTGCCAGCAGCACTCACGGGGAGCTGTTTTTT
CASSTHGELFF
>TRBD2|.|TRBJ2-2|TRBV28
TGTGCCAGCAGCACCGCGGGAGCGAACACCGGGGAGCTGTTTTTT
CASSTAGANTGELFF
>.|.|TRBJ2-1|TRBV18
TGTGCCAGCTCACCTACGGGGGTTTACAATGAGCAGTTCTTC
CASSPTGVYNEQFF
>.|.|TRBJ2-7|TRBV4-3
TGCGCCAGCAGCCAAGAAGAGGCAGGGAGAGACGAGCAGTACTTC
CASSQEEAGRDEQYF
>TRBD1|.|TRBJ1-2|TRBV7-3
TGTGCCAGCAGCTTAAAGGGACGTACGGGGACAGCACGAGATGGCTACACCTTC
CASSLKGRTGTARDGYTF
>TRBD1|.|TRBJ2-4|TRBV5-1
TGCGCCAGCAGCCAACCGGACAGGGAATACATTCAGTACTTC
CASSQPDREYIQYF
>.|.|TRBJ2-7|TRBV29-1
TGCAGCGTGCTGGGTCGGGACGAGCAGTACTTC
CSVLGRDEQYF
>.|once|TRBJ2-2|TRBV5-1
TGCGCCAGCAGCCCTGGCGGGACACCGACCGGGGAGCTGTTTTTT
CASSPGGTPTGELFF